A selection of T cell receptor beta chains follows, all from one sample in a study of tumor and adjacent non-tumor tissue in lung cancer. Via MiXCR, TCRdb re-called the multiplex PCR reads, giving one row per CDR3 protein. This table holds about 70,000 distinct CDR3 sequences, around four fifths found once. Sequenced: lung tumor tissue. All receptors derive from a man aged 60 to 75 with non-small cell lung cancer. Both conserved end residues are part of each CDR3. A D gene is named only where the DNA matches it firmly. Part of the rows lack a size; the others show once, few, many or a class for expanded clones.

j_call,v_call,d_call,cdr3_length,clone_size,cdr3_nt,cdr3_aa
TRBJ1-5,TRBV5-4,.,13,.,TGTGCCAGCAGTAAGGACGATAATCAGCCCCAGCATTTT,CASSKDDNQPQHF
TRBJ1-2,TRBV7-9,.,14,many,TGTGCCAGCAGCTCCTCAGGGGCATCGGATGGCTACACCTTC,CASSSSGASDGYTF
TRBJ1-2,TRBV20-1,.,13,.,TGCAGTGCTAGAATAGGGGCTAACCATGGCTACGCCTTC,CSARIGANHGYAF
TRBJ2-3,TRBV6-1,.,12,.,TGTGACAGCACTCCTAGTACAGATACGCAGTATTTT,CDSTPSTDTQYF
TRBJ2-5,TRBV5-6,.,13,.,TGTGCCAGCAGCCAGGACACCCAAGGGACCCAGTACTTT,CASSQDTQGTQYF
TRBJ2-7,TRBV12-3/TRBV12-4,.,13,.,TGTGCCAGCGCCGCGGGGGCGGATTACGAGCAGTATTTC,CASAAGADYEQYF
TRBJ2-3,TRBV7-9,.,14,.,TGTGCCAGCAGTTCCCCGGGACCCACAGATACGCAGTATTTT,CASSSPGPTDTQYF
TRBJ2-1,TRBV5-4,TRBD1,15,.,TGTGTCGGCAGCCCCGGGACAGGGTACTACAATGAGCAGTTCTTC,CVGSPGTGYYNEQFF
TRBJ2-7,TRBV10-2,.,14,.,TGCACCAACAGTGACGGAGGGAACCCCTACGAGCAGTACTTT,CTNSDGGNPYEQYF
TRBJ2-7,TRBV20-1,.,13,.,TGCAGTGCTAGAGATCCAGTAGGTTACGAGCAGTACTTC,CSARDPVGYEQYF
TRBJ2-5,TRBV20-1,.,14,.,TGCAGTACCACACTTAGAACGCGGCAAGAGACCCAGTACTTC,CSTTLRTRQETQYF
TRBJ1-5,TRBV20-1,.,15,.,TGCAGTGCTAGACAGTCAGGCAGGGAGCATCAGCCCCACCATTTT,CSARQSGREHQPHHF
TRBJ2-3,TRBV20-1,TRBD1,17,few,TGCAGTGCTCCCCAAACGGACAGGGGAATCTGGGGAGCTAGGCAGTATTTT,CSAPQTDRGIWGARQYF
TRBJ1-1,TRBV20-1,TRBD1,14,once,TGCAGTACTAGAGGGACGACAGGGGGTACTCAAGCTTTCTTT,CSTRGTTGGTQAFF
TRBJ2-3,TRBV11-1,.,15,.,TGTGCCAGCAGTCACGGGTCGGGGTTCACAGATAAGCAGTATTTT,CASSHGSGFTDKQYF
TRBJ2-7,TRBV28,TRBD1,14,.,TGTGCCAGCAGCCGGGACAGGGGGCGCGGCGAGCAGTACTTC,CASSRDRGRGEQYF
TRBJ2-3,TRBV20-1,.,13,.,TGCAGTGCCCAGCAGAATGGGGGCGATACGCAGTATTTT,CSAQQNGGDTQYF
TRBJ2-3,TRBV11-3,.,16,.,TGTACCACGAGCTCCGGGCTAGCAGATAGCACAGATACGCAGTATTTT,CTTSSGLADSTDTQYF
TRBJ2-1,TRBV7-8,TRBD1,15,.,TGTGCCAGCAACTTAGAATGGGACAGCTACAATGAGCAATTCTTC,CASNLEWDSYNEQFF
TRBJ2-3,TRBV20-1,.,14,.,TGCAGTGCTCGCACTAGGGCCTACACAGAAACGCAGTATTTT,CSARTRAYTETQYF
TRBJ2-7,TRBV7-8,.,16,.,TGTGACAGCAACTTACATGGGCTCGGCAGCTCCTACGAGCAGTACTTC,CDSNLHGLGSSYEQYF
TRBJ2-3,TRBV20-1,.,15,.,TGCAGTGCCAGTTCTTTGGGCAGGGGCGCAGATACGCAGTATTTT,CSASSLGRGADTQYF
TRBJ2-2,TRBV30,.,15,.,TGTGCCTGGGAAGGGGAGGGGGCGCATACCGGGGAGCTGTTTTTT,CAWEGEGAHTGELFF
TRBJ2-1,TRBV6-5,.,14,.,TGTGCCTGCTGTGGGGCGGGTTCTTACAATGAGCAATCCTTC,CACCGAGSYNEQSF
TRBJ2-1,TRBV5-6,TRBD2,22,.,TGTGCCAGCAGCCCGCCCCTGGGATCGAGGCTAGCGGGCCCGCTTCAATACAATGAGCAGTTCTTC,CASSPPLGSRLAGPLQYNEQFF
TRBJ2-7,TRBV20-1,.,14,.,TGCAGTGCCACGATAGGGACCTTCTCCTACGAGCAGTACTTC,CSATIGTFSYEQYF
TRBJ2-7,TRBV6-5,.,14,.,TGTGCCAGCAGTCGGGCCACCTTCTCCTACGAGCAGTATTTC,CASSRATFSYEQYF
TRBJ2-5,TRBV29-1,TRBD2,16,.,TGCAGCGTAGCGGGACCAGCGGGAGAATTCGGTGAGACACAATACTTC,CSVAGPAGEFGETQYF
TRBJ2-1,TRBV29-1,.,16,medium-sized,TGCAGCGTTGTCTTCTGGGGGTCGGTGGGACGGAATGAGCAGTTCTTC,CSVVFWGSVGRNEQFF
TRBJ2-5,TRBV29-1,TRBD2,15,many,TGCAGCGTTGTTCTAGCGGGAGGATTGGGAGGGACCCAGTACTTC,CSVVLAGGLGGTQYF
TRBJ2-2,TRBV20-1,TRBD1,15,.,TGCAGCGCTCGAAGAGGGACAGTAAACACCGGTGAGCTGTTTTTT,CSARRGTVNTGELFF
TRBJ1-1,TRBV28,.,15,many,TGTGCCAGCATATACCCGGGACATCAGAACACTGAAGCTTTCTTT,CASIYPGHQNTEAFF
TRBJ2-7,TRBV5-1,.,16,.,TGCGCCAGCAGCCCCACCCCGGGGCCGCAATCCCAGGAGCAGTACTTC,CASSPTPGPQSQEQYF
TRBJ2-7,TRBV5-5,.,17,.,TGTGCCAGCAGCGGCCAAGGGGGTGACCTTATGATGAACGAGCAGTACTTC,CASSGQGGDLMMNEQYF
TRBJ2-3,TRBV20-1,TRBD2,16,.,TGCAATGCTGGGTATCCGGGACTAGCGGGAGTGGATACACAGTATTTT,CNAGYPGLAGVDTQYF
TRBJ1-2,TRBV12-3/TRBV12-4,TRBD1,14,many,TGTGCCAGCGTATCGACAGGGGGCTACTATGGCTACACCTTC,CASVSTGGYYGYTF
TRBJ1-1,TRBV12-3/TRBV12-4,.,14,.,TGTGCCAGCAGTATGGGACAATGGAACAGTGAAACTTTCTTT,CASSMGQWNSETFF
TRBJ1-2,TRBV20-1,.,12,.,TGCAGTGCTCTCCGGGGGGCGTGTGGCTACACCTTC,CSALRGACGYTF
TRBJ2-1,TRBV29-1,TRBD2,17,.,TGCAGCGTTGAAGGTGGACTAGCGGGAGGTCGGGGAAATGAACGGTTCTTC,CSVEGGLAGGRGNERFF
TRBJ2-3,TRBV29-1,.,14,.,TGCAGTGTTTTTATGCCTAGCCGCTCAGTTACGCAGTATTTT,CSVFMPSRSVTQYF
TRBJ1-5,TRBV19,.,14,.,TGTGCCACCAAGGGGGTAATTTTGGGACAGCCCCAGCATTTT,CATKGVILGQPQHF
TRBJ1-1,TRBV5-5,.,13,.,TGTTCCAGCAGCTTGGGGGGGAGCACTGAACCTTTCTTT,CSSSLGGSTEPFF
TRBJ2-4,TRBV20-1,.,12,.,TGCAGTGTTAGAGAACCGCAAAACATTCAGTACTTC,CSVREPQNIQYF
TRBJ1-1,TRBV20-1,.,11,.,TGCAGTACTAGAGGTCTCGATCAAGCTTTCTTT,CSTRGLDQAFF
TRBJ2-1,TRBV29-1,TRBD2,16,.,TGCAGCGTTGAGTCCATGCTAGCGGGCGAATACAATGAGTACTTCTTC,CSVESMLAGEYNEYFF
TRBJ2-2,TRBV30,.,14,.,TGTGCCTGGATACAAGCGTGTCACACCGGGGAGCTTTTTTTT,CAWIQACHTGELFF
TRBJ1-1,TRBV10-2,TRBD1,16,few,TGCACCAGTAGGAACAGGGGGCTGACCGAGAACACTGAAGCTTTCTTT,CTSRNRGLTENTEAFF
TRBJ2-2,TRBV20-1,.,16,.,TGCAGTCCTAGCAAGACTATCGGGGCGTTCCCTGGAGAGCTGTTTTTT,CSPSKTIGAFPGELFF
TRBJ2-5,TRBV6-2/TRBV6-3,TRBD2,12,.,TGTGCCAGCAGTCCTAGCGGGGGAAACAGGAACTTC,CASSPSGGNRNF
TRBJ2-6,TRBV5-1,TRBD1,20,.,TGCGCCAGCAGCTCCCCTGAAACAGGGGCGCCTAGGTCTGGGGCCAACGTCCTGACTTTC,CASSSPETGAPRSGANVLTF
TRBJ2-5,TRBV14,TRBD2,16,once,TGTGCCAGCAGCCGCTGGACTGGCGGGAGGCAAGTGACCCAGTATTTC,CASSRWTGGRQVTQYF